This T cell receptor beta chain was recovered during a study of T cells in Graves' hyperthyroidism and ophthalmopathy. Study findings and constraints: Separating ophthalmopathy from stable hyperthyroidism was achieved by a 13 V-J model.

Graves' hyperthyroidism showing no ophthalmopathy progression within 18 months was considered stable. The PBMCs were sourced from fresh peripheral blood (around 9.3 ml). RNA transcripts served as the template for amplifying TCR beta CDR3 regions. A set of HTBI primers served as the primers for a first-round RT-PCR of the TCR CDR3. TCRdb independently ran MiXCR on the multiplex PCR reads; one entry per CDR3 protein. The sample lists about 480,000 distinct CDR3 sequences, about an eighth occurring once. This clonotype was seen at least ten times. Its antigen is still unknown. From germline, CDR1 is SQVTM and CDR2 ANQGSEA. This CDR3 region has 12 residues.

Sequencing was done on a sample of blood. This receptor was identified in a woman between 18 and 29 years old with Graves' hyperthyroidism. The chain carries TRBV29-1 and TRBJ2-3, with a tentative D call TRBD2 (6 bases). In nucleotides, the CDR3 is TGCAGTGCTGGACTAAACACAGATACGCAGTATTTT. This translates into CSAGLNTDTQYF.